The 18 T cell receptor beta chains presented below share a single source sample, sequenced in a study of T cells in Graves' hyperthyroidism and ophthalmopathy. RNA transcripts gave rise to amplified TCR beta CDR3 regions. The primer set for the first-round RT-PCR of the TCR CDR3 was HTBI. TCRdb itself ran the multiplex PCR reads through MiXCR, one entry per CDR3 protein. The sample carries about 300,000 distinct CDR3 sequences, about 19% recorded once. Sequences were obtained from blood. All receptors come from a man aged 45-65 years with Graves' ophthalmopathy.

This clonotype has only a few counts. The gene calls are TRBV6-1 and TRBJ1-1, with D hard to call. The germline gives CDR1 MNHNS, CDR2 SASEGT. The CDR3 consists of 14 residues. Trimming took 6 bases from V and 3 from J, leaving 14 bases between them. CDR3 sequence (DNA): TGTGCCAGCAGCCCTCACGCCTTGGACACTGAAGCTTTCTTT. It specifies CASSPHALDTEAFF.

The gene calls are TRBV9 and TRBJ2-5, with D possibly being TRBD2 (6 bases). The ends were cut back, 4 bases at V and 3 bases at J, with 16 bases in the middle. Germline loops: CDR1 SGDLS, CDR2 YYNGEE. This CDR3 contains 15 residues. The CDR3 region has the DNA TGTGCCAGCAGCTCAGGCGGGGCGGTGGAAGAGACCCAGTACTTC. As protein: CASSSGGAVEETQYF.

The rearrangement joins TRBV29-1 to TRBJ2-5; the match to TRBD2 covers 15 bases. V dropped 7 bases and J dropped 5; count of bases not matched to a gene: 8. The CDR3 loop spans 15 amino acids. Germline CDR1 SQVTM, CDR2 ANQGSEA. CDR3 sequence reads: CSGLGLAGGGETQYF. The CDR3 DNA reads TGCAGCGGACTAGGACTAGCGGGAGGGGGGGAGACCCAGTACTTC.

This clonotype appeared many times. This rearrangement joins TRBV5-1 to TRBJ2-7; tentative D call: TRBD1 (5 bases). Germline CDR1 and CDR2: SGHRS and YFSETQ. This CDR3 comprises 12 residues. The V and J ends lost 4 bases and 3 bases respectively, with 8 bases between them. CDR3 protein: CASSPDNYEQYF. CDR3 in DNA: TGCGCCAGCAGCCCGGACAACTACGAGCAGTACTTC.

This rearrangement joins TRBV19 to TRBJ1-4, with 10 bases that match TRBD1. The CDR3 sequence is 14 residues long. V lost 6 bases, J lost 4 bases, and 2 bases stayed unmatched. Looked up from germline, CDR1 is LNHDA and CDR2 is SQIVND (reference sequence). CDR3 sequence: CASRGQGVNEKLFF. The CDR3 bases are TGTGCCAGTAGAGGACAGGGGGTTAATGAAAAACTGTTTTTT.

This clonotype was seen once. The chain's CDR3 is CATSSVGPDSGAFF. CDR3 sequence (DNA): TGTGCCACCAGCAGCGTTGGCCCCGACTCCGGAGCTTTCTTT. The rearrangement joins TRBV15 to TRBJ1-1; D not resolved. Trimming cost V 3 bases and J 10 bases, with 18 bases left between them. The CDR3 totals 14 residues. Germline lookup yields CDR1 LNHNV and CDR2 YYDKDF (reference sequence).

This clonotype was counted once. With a much larger clone just one base away, this may be a read error. CDR3 sequence reads: CASSPVGGRETQYF. The CDR3 region has the DNA TGTGCCAGCAGTCCGGTGGGCGGGAGAGAGACCCAGTACTTC. This chain uses TRBV28 with TRBJ2-5, with 7 nucleotides matching TRBD2. In germline, CDR1 is MDHEN, CDR2 SYDVKM. CDR3 size: 14 residues. With 5 bases clipped from V and 4 bases from J, the junction kept 7 bases outside the gene matches.

The sample holds many counts of this clonotype. This chain joins TRBV2 and TRBJ2-1; TRBD2 matches 14 bases. CDR3 length equals 15 residues. Germline V gene lookup returns CDR1 SNHLY and CDR2 FYNNEI. V gave up 5 bases and J gave up 15 bases; unmatched junction bases: 12. CDR3 sequence (DNA): TGTGCCAGCAGTCTCCTAGGACTAGCGGGAGGAGTGGCGTTCTTC. It translates to CASSLLGLAGGVAFF.

The table lists this clonotype with a few counts. The rearrangement joins TRBV4-1 to TRBJ2-1; 8 bases map to TRBD1. CDR1 and CDR2 from the germline V gene are MGHRA and YSYEKL. Germline trimming cut 4 bases from V and 3 bases from J; bases unmatched to any gene: 2. The CDR3 covers 14 residues. The DNA for the CDR3 is TGCGCCAGCAGCCCACAGGGGGACTACAATGAGCAGTTCTTC. Translation gives CASSPQGDYNEQFF.

This clonotype was observed at least ten times. The J gene is TRBJ2-4, the V gene TRBV2; the D is unclear. Between the trimmed V and J ends, which lost 5 bases and 0 bases, there was a span of 14 bases. In germline, CDR1 is SNHLY, CDR2 FYNNEI. CDR3 length: 16 amino acids. CDR3 sequence: CASSLRPELAKNIQYF. CDR3 nucleotide sequence: TGTGCCAGCAGTTTACGGCCCGAACTAGCCAAAAACATTCAGTACTTC.

The chain uses TRBV5-4 and TRBJ2-3, with D maybe TRBD1 (5 bases). The DNA end favors TRBJ1-5, so the J call may be wrong. The CDR3 totals 15 residues. Germline CDR1 and CDR2: SGHNT and YYREEE (reference sequence). The CDR3 coding sequence is TGTGCCACCAGGAAAGGTAGCGGCCAGACAGATACGCAGCATTTT. Translating gives CATRKGSGQTDTQHF.

The chain combines TRBV10-3 with TRBJ2-5, with 9 nucleotides matching TRBD1. The CDR3 consists of 14 residues. J gave up 4 bases and V 2 bases, and 2 bases lay outside the gene matches. Germline V gene sequence: CDR1 ENHRY, CDR2 SYGVKD. CDR3 sequence reads: CAISEVTGGETQYF. For the CDR3, the DNA is TGTGCCATCAGTGAGGTGACAGGGGGAGAGACCCAGTACTTC.

The chain links TRBV7-6 to TRBJ2-2; weak D call: TRBD1 (6 bases). The ends were cut back, 4 bases at V and 2 bases at J, with 14 bases in the middle. Germline CDR1 is SGHVS and CDR2 is FNYEAQ. CDR3 length equals 16 residues. The DNA of the CDR3 is TGTGCCAGCAGCTCTCGACCGGACAGCAACACCGGGGAGCTGTTTTTT. Translation: CASSSRPDSNTGELFF.

CDR3 bases: TGTGCCAGCAGTTTTACACGGGGGCAAGAGACCCAGTACTTC. It codes for CASSFTRGQETQYF. The rearrangement uses TRBV28 and TRBJ2-5; possibly TRBD2 for D (6 bases). V was clipped by 3 bases and J by 2 bases, with 10 bases between them. The CDR3 covers 14 residues. Looked up from germline, CDR1 is MDHEN and CDR2 is SYDVKM.

There are a few counts of this clonotype. This CDR3 is CASSLRPRQGSDTQYF. In nucleotides, the CDR3 is TGTGCCAGCAGCCTCCGACCCCGACAGGGCTCAGATACGCAGTATTTT. The chain joins TRBV7-9 to TRBJ2-3; TRBD1 matches at 7 bases. V shed 5 bases, J shed 4 bases, and the junction held 12 bases outside the gene matches. This CDR3 is 16 amino acids long. From germline, CDR1 is SEHNR and CDR2 FQNEAQ (reference sequence).

The rearrangement links TRBV20-1 to TRBJ2-5, with TRBD1 matching over 7 bases. The CDR3 covers 14 residues. Germline lookup yields CDR1 DFQATT and CDR2 SNEGSKA (reference sequence). Trimming at V came to 4 bases and at J to 4 bases, leaving 9 bases not matched to a gene. CDR3 DNA sequence: TGCAGTGCTATCTTCCAGGGGGTTCGAGAGACCCAGTACTTC. This encodes CSAIFQGVRETQYF.

Ten or more counts support this clonotype. The CDR3 DNA reads as TGTGCCAGCAGTTACTCTACAGGGAACTACGAGCAGTACTTC. This sequence encodes CASSYSTGNYEQYF. This chain uses TRBV6-5 with TRBJ2-7; D is possibly TRBD1 (6 bases). Trimming cost V 0 bases and J 3 bases, with 9 bases left between them. There are 14 residues in the CDR3. Germline V gives CDR1 MNHEY, CDR2 SVGAGI.

V usage is TRBV5-6 and J usage is TRBJ1-3; D is uncertain. This CDR3 is 15 amino acids long. V was clipped by 0 bases and J by 0 bases, with 7 bases between them. Germline V gives CDR1 SGHDT, CDR2 YYEEEE. CDR3: CASSLGQLSGNTIYF. The CDR3 DNA is TGTGCCAGCAGCTTGGGCCAACTCTCTGGAAACACCATATATTTT.